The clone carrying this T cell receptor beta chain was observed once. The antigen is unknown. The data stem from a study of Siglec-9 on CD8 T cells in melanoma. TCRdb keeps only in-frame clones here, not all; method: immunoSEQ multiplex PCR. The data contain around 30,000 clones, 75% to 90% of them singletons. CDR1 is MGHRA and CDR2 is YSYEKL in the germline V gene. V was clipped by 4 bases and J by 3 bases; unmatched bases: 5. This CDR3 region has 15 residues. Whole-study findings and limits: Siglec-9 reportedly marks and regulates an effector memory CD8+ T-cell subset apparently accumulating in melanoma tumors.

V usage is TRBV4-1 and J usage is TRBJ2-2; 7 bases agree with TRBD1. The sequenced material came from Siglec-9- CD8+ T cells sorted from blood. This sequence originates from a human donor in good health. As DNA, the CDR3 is TGCGCCAGCAGCCCCGAGGGGGCTGACACCGGGGAGCTGTTTTTT. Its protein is CASSPEGADTGELFF.